This TCR beta chain came from a study of T cells of healthy individuals (dated by TCRdb to between 2017 and 2018). This clonotype was seen a few times. What this receptor recognizes is not known. No per-base quality is available; no much larger clone lies one base away. V is pared back by 6 bases and J by 4 bases, with 11 bases lying between the germline termini. The CDR3, from cysteine to phenylalanine, totals 13 residues. The read is trimmed to its CDR3 DNA, 39 bases read in frame from base 1. Sequences KGHSH (CDR1) and LQKENI (CDR2) are obtained from the germline V gene. Libraries were made using 5' RACE. The data were produced on an Illumina MiSeq. The public reads were reprocessed in TCRdb via fastp at Q25 and MiXCR, keeping in-frame beta chains. CDR3 protein sequences are deduplicated, and each keeps its most common genes and DNA. This sample is represented by around 100,000 distinct CDR3 sequences; 17% of them were singletons. The ten largest clones take up 6.2% of the sample.

The chain is made from TRBV18 and TRBJ2-3; no D gene can be assigned with confidence. The receptor was isolated from a human donor in good health. CDR3 region: CASSPVVSDTQYF. The sequenced DNA is TGTGCCAGCTCCCCAGTCGTTTCAGATACGCAGTATTTT. With all but the CDR3 taken from the reference TRBV18 and TRBJ2-3 genes, the full variable domain is: NAGVMQNPRHLVRRRGQEARLRCSPMKGHSHVYWYRQLPEEGLKFMVYLQKENIIDESGMPKERFSAEFPKEGPSILRIQQVVRGDSAAYFCASSPVVSDTQYFGPGTRLTVL.